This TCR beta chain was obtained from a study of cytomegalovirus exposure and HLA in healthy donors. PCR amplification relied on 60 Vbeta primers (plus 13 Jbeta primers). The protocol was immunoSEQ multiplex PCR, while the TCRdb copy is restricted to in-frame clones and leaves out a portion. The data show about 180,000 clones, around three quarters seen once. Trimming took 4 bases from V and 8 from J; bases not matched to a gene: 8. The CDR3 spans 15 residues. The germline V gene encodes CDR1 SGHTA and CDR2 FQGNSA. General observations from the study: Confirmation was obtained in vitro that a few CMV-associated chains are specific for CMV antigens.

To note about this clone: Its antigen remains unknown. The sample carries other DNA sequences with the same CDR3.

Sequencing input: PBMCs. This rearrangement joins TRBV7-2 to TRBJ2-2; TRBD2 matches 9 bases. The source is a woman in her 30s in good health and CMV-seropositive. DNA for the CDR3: TGTGCCAGCAGCTCTCCGGGACTAGCAGGGGGGGAGCTGTTTTTT. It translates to CASSSPGLAGGELFF.